This section outlines one TCR beta chain sequence together with its context. The antigen remains unidentified. Treatment specified: 15 to 20 received Ad26.COV2.S at low or high dose, single or two shots; about 5 received placebo; per-sample allocation not given. Sampling happened 63 days after the first vaccine or placebo injection. At a Boston site, the person donating was an adult of 18-55 years. Vaccine was an Ad26 vector expressing Wuhan-strain SARS-CoV-2 spike. This entry belongs to a study of Ad26.COV2.S vaccination and SARS-CoV-2 variants. Overall study findings and caveats: Non-spike TCR breadth showed similarity between vaccine and placebo recipients.

CDR3 length: 15 amino acids. Germline CDR1 GTSNPN, CDR2 SVGIG (reference sequence). The V gene end was trimmed by 2 bases and the J gene end by 3 bases; junction bases not matched to a gene: 7. Some clones are missing from TCRdb's copy, which holds only in-frame ones; the method was immunoSEQ multiplex PCR. This sample has approximately 250,000 clones, with roughly 89% found just once. The sample was peripheral blood, taken in a trial of Ad26.COV2.S vaccine versus placebo. This chain joins TRBV30 and TRBJ2-7; 10 nucleotides match TRBD2. The origin of this receptor is a person between 18 and 65 years old who received the Ad26.COV2.S COVID-19 vaccine or a placebo. CDR3 sequence reads: CAWSLGLAQSYEQYV. For the CDR3, the DNA is TGTGCCTGGAGTCTGGGACTAGCGCAGAGCTACGAGCAGTACGTC.